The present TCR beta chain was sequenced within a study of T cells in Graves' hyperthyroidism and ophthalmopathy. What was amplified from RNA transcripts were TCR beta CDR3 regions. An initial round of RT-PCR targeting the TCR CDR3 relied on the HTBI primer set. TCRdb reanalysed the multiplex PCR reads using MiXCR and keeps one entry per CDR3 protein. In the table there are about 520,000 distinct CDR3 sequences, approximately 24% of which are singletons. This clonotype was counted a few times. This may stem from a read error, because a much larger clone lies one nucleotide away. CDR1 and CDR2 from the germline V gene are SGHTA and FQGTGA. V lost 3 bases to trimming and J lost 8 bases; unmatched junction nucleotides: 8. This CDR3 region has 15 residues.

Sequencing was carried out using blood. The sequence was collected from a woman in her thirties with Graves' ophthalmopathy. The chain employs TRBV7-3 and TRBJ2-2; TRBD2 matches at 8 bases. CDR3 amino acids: CASSFSGLASGELFF. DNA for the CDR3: TGTGCCAGCAGCTTCTCAGGACTAGCTTCTGGGGAGCTGTTTTTT.